This TCR beta chain was sequenced in a study of early stage breast cancer tumors. Study background: ER+/PR+/HER2- status applied to about 75% of the 16 invasive breast tumors. Eight ER+/PR+/HER2- tumors were invasive ductal; a few were invasive lobular.

The CDR3 has 14 residues. V lost 5 bases to trimming and J lost 2 bases, with 12 bases between them. Per germline, CDR1 SGHTA and CDR2 FQGNSA. Assay used: immunoSEQ multiplex PCR; TCRdb lists only in-frame clones, some missing. Here the sample spans around 31,000 clones, roughly 80% being singletons. Specimen: blood. V usage is TRBV7-2 and J usage is TRBJ1-2, with a weak D call TRBD1 (6 bases). This clonotype was obtained from a person aged 40 to 49 with breast cancer. The CDR3 DNA is TGTGCCAGCAGCCTCATGCAGGGGAACTATGGCTACACCTTC. It yields the protein CASSLMQGNYGYTF.